This TCR beta chain was sequenced for a study of blood T cell repertoires in COVID-19. For the study at large: From the United States, Italy and Spain came samples of acute and convalescent COVID-19. PBMCs, B-cell-depleted T cells, or T cells provided the cDNA or gDNA that made up the material.

Measured with immunoSEQ multiplex PCR; TCRdb has only the in-frame clones, and not every one. The sample carries about 140,000 clones, approximately 80% recorded once. This CDR3 has 14 amino acids. Trimming shortened V by 2 bases and J by 2 bases, and 9 bases separated the two germline ends. Germline CDR1 SGHRS, CDR2 YFSETQ. Everyone who took part was roughly 18 to 89 years old, and they came from about two dozen US areas. This receptor was obtained from a man aged 50 or older in a cohort exposed to, infected with or recovered from COVID-19 (not recorded which). This rearrangement joins TRBV5-1 to TRBJ2-3; D is unresolved. Sequencing input: PBMCs or T cells enriched from blood (not recorded which). The CDR3 protein is CASSFRSLTDTQYF. The CDR3, as DNA: TGCGCCAGCAGCTTTAGATCCCTCACAGATACGCAGTATTTT.